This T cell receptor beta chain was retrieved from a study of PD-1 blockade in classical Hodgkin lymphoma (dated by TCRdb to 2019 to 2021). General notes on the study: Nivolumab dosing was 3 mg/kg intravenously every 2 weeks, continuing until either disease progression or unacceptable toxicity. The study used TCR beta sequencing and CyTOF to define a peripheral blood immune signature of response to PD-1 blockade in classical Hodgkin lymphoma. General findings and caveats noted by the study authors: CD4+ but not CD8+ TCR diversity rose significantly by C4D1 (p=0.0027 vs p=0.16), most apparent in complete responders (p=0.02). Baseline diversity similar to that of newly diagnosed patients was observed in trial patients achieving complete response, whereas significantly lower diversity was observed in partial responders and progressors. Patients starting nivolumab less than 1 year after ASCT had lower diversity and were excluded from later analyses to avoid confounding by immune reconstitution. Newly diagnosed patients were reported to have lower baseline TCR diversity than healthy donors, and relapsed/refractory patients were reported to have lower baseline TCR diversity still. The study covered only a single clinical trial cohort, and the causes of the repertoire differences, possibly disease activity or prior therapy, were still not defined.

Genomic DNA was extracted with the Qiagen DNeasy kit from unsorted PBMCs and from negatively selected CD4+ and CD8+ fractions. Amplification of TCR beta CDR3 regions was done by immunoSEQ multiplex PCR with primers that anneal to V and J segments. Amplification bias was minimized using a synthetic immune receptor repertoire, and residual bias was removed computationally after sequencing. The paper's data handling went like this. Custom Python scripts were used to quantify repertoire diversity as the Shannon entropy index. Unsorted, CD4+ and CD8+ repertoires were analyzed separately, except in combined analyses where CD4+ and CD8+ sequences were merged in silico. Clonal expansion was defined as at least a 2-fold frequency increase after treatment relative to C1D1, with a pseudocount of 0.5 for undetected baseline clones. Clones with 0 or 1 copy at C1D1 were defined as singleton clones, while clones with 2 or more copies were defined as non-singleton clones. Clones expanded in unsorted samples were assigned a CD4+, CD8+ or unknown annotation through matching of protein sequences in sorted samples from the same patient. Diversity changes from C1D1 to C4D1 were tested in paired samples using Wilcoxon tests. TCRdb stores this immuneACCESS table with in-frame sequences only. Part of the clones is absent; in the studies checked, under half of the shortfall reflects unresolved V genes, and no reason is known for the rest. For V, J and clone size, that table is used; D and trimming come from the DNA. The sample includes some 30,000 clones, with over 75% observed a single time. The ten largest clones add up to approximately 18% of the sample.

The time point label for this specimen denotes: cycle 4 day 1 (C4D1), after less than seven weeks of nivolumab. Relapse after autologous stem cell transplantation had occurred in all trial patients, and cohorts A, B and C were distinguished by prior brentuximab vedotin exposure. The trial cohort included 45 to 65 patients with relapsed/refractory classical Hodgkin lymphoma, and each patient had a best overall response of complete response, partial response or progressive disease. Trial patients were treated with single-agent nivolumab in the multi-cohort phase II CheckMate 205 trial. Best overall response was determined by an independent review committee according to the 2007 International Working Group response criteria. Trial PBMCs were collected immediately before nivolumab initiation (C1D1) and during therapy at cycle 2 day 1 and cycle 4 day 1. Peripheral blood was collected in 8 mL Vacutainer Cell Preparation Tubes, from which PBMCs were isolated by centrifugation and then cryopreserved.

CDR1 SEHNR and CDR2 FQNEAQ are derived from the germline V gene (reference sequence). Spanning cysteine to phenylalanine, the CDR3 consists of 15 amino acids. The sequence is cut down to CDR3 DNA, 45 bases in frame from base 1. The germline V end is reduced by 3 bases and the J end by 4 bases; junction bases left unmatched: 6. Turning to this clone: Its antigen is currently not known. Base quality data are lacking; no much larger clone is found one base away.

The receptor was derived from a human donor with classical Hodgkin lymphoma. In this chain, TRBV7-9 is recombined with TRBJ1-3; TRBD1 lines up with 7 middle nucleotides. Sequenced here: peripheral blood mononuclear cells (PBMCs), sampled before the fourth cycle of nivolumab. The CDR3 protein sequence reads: CASSFYRDSGNTIYF. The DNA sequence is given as TGTGCCAGCAGCTTTTACCGGGACAGCGGAAACACCATATATTTT.